This T cell receptor (beta chain) is drawn from a study of human T cells and chemical hapten exposure. Whole-study results and caveats: Each of the donors had alopecia, so their immune responses may not resemble those of healthy people.

V was pared by 10 bases and J by 8 bases, with 10 bases of the junction left unmatched. The length of the CDR3 is 12 residues. Indicated time point: patch test 3, about 24 weeks after DPC sensitization. Specified treatment: therapeutic diphenylcyclopropenone sensitization with weekly scalp DPC. From the RACE reads, TCRdb called clonotypes with MiXCR, one entry per CDR3 protein. The top ten clones hold approximately 1% of a sample with about 90,000 distinct CDR3 sequences, about 11% of them seen once. This clonotype was counted many times. Its antigen is not identified. The clonotype originates from a woman aged 30 to 39 with alopecia areata. Some clones in this sample may be carry-over from other donors' samples. The input for sequencing was whole blood, taken in connection with sensitization to the hapten diphenylcyclopropenone (DPC). This chain joins TRBV12-3 or TRBV12-4 and TRBJ1-2, with 7 bases aligning to TRBD1. CDR3 loop: CATPGGSEGYTF. The CDR3 DNA reads as TGTGCCACCCCAGGGGGGTCGGAGGGCTACACCTTC.